This T cell receptor beta chain was captured by sequencing in a study of cytomegalovirus exposure and HLA in healthy donors. Points from the study as a whole: Cytomegalovirus association was listed for about 180 TCR beta chains. Whilst most TCR sequences proved rare, a subset of public TCRs occurred across many donors. In vitro work confirmed that three CMV-associated chains recognize CMV antigens. Within the 130 or so validation repertoires, first-cohort TCR clusters tended to co-occur, according to a later analysis.

As for this clone: What it binds is not known.

Clones were sequenced by immunoSEQ multiplex PCR, and TCRdb holds only the in-frame ones, with some missing. The top ten hold around 2.1% of the sample, which has tens of thousands of clones, approximately 90% seen once. The sample taken for sequencing was PBMCs. The sequence was collected from a man aged 25 to 40 in good health and CMV-seronegative.

The CDR3 sequence is CASSMVQGPPNQPQHF. For the CDR3, the DNA is TGTGCCAGTAGTATGGTACAGGGGCCACCGAATCAGCCCCAGCATTTT. The chain has TRBV19 and TRBJ1-5; 7 nucleotides agree with TRBD1. Germline loops: CDR1 LNHDA, CDR2 SQIVND (reference sequence). The trim removed 3 bases at V and 4 bases at J, leaving 9 bases unmatched. The length of the CDR3 is 16 residues. The full variable domain, completed using reference TRBV19 and TRBJ1-5, is DGGITQSPKYLFRKEGQNVTLSCEQNLNHDAMYWYRQDPGQGLRLIYYSQIVNDFQKGDIAEGYSVSREKKESFPLTVTSAQKNPTAFYLCASSMVQGPPNQPQHFGDGTRLSIL.